Below are 8 T cell receptor beta chains sequenced from a single sample in a study of regulatory and conventional T cells in RAG deficiency. This table comes from immunoSEQ multiplex PCR, and its TCRdb copy is limited to in-frame clones, with some not included. This sample yields more than 30,000 clones, of which around 90% are seen a single time; about 5% belongs to the top ten. These data also formed part of another study, on regulatory T cells. That study reports: Primers: 52 TRBV forward and 13 TRBJ reverse.

The sequenced sample was CD8+ T cells sorted from blood. These receptor sequences come from a human donor in good health.

V and J are TRBV18 and TRBJ2-7; D is perhaps TRBD1 or TRBD2 (5 bases each). CDR1 is KGHSH, CDR2 LQKENI, per germline. Trimming removed 2 bases at V and 0 bases at J, with 14 bases between. The CDR3 covers 16 residues. The CDR3 bases are TGTGCCAGCTCACCATTCGGGACGGGAAGCTCCTACGAGCAGTACTTC. Translated: CASSPFGTGSSYEQYF. Full variable domain (rest looked up from reference TRBV18 and TRBJ2-7): NAGVMQNPRHLVRRRGQEARLRCSPMKGHSHVYWYRQLPEEGLKFMVYLQKENIIDESGMPKERFSAEFPKEGPSILRIQQVVRGDSAAYFCASSPFGTGSSYEQYFGPGTRLTVT.

This rearrangement joins TRBV6-5 to TRBJ1-4; D call uncertain. The germline CDR1 and CDR2 sequences are MNHEY and SVGAGI. The CDR3 extends over 12 amino acids. V lost 6 bases, J lost 8 bases, and 10 bases lay in between. Here the CDR3 DNA reads TGTGCCAGCAGCCCTTCCGGGGAAAAACTGTTTTTT. This gives the protein CASSPSGEKLFF.

The genes are TRBV4-1 and TRBJ2-7; 11 bases are shared with TRBD2. The CDR3 length is 16 residues. With V trimmed by 4 bases and J by 0 bases, 5 bases remained unmatched. The germline V gene encodes CDR1 MGHRA and CDR2 YSYEKL. The CDR3 loop reads CASSLTGTSGSYEQYF. CDR3 sequence (DNA): TGCGCCAGCAGCCTTACCGGGACTAGCGGCTCCTACGAGCAGTACTTC.

The chain links TRBV6-5 to TRBJ2-5; tentatively, D is TRBD1 or TRBD2 (6 bases each). CDR1 and CDR2 from the germline V gene are MNHEY and SVGAGI. The CDR3 is 16 residues long. V was pared by 2 bases and J by 11 bases, with 24 bases between. CDR3 sequence reads: CASSYGSNSGGGEQYF. In DNA form, the CDR3 reads TGTGCCAGCAGTTACGGGTCCAACAGCGGAGGGGGTGAGCAGTACTTC.

The chain employs TRBV5-6 and TRBJ2-7; 9 bases fit TRBD2. The germline V gene has CDR1 SGHDT and CDR2 YYEEEE. The CDR3 is 14 residues long. V was clipped by 2 bases and J by 2 bases; unmatched bases: 2. The CDR3 nucleotides read TGTGCCAGCAGCTTTAGCGGGAGTGCCTACGAGCAGTACTTC. It translates to CASSFSGSAYEQYF.

This chain connects TRBV10-3 to TRBJ2-3, with D perhaps TRBD1 (6 bases). CDR1 is ENHRY and CDR2 is SYGVKD in the germline V gene. Trimming left V 3 bases short and J 4 bases short, with 14 bases between. The CDR3 spans 15 residues. The CDR3 loop is CAISDPSGGPDTQYF. CDR3 DNA sequence: TGTGCCATCAGTGACCCCAGTGGGGGCCCAGATACGCAGTATTTT.

The chain has TRBV7-9 and TRBJ1-1; D remains ambiguous. CDR3 length: 14 residues. The germline CDR1 and CDR2 sequences are SEHNR and FQNEAQ (reference sequence). V dropped 4 bases and J dropped 1 base, with 10 bases sitting between them. The CDR3: CASSSPTRNTEAFF. DNA of the CDR3: TGTGCCAGCAGCTCCCCGACCAGGAACACTGAAGCTTTCTTT.

The chain has TRBV6-5 and TRBJ1-6, with D possibly matching TRBD1 (5 bases). Trimming cost V 2 bases and J 5 bases, with 7 bases left between them. Germline V gene data show CDR1 as MNHEY and CDR2 as SVGAGI. The CDR3 has 14 residues. The DNA of the CDR3 is TGTGCCAGCAGTTACGGGGGGGATAATTCACCCCTCCACTTT. Translation: CASSYGGDNSPLHF.